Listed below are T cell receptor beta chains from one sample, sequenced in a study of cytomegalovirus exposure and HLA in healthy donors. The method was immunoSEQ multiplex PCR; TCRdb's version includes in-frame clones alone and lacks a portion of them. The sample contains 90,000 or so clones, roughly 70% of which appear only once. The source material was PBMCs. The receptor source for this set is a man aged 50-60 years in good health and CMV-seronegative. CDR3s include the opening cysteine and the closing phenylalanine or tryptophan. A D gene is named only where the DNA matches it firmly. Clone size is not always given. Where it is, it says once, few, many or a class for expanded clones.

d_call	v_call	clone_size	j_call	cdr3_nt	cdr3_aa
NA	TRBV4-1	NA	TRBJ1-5	TGCGCCAGCAGCCAAGATCCACGGTTTCACAATCAGCCCCAGCATTTT	CASSQDPRFHNQPQHF
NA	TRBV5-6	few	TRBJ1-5	TGTGCCAGCAGCTTGGCGGTGGGGGCGGGCAATCAGCCCCAGCATTTT	CASSLAVGAGNQPQHF
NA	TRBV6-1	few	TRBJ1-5	TGTGCCAGCATCCGTGAGGAGTATAGCAATCAGCCCCAGCATTTT	CASIREEYSNQPQHF
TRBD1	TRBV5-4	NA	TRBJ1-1	TGTGCCAGCAGCCGGAACAGGGGGGCGAACACTGAAGCTTTCTTT	CASSRNRGANTEAFF
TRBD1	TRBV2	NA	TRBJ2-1	TGTGCCAGCAGCCTTAAACAGGGGGCTTTCCATGAGCAGTTCTTC	CASSLKQGAFHEQFF
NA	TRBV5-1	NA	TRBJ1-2	TGCGCCAGCAGCTTGCAGGGTTATGGCTACACCTTC	CASSLQGYGYTF
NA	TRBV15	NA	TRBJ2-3	TGTGCCACCAGCAGAGATCATCGGGGGAGTGGCACAGATACGCAGTATTTT	CATSRDHRGSGTDTQYF
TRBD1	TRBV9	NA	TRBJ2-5	TGTGCCAGCAGCGTAGGGGGACAGATCATGTACCAAGAGACCCAGTACTTC	CASSVGGQIMYQETQYF
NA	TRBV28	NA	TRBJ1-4	TGTGCCAGCAGCTTTGACTCCCTCGGGGAAAAACTGTTTTTT	CASSFDSLGEKLFF
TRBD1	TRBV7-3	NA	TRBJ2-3	TGTGCCAGCAGCTTAGGGGACAGGGAAGGGACAGATACGCAGTATTTT	CASSLGDREGTDTQYF
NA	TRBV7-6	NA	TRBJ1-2	TGTGCCAGCAGCTTAGGGCAGACGGGGTCTGGCTACACCTTC	CASSLGQTGSGYTF
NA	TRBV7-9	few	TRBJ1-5	TGTGCCAGCAGCTTTGGCAGAAATCAGCCCCAGCATTTT	CASSFGRNQPQHF
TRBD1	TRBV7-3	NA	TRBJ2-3	TGTGCCAGCAGCCTCCAACCGGGACAGGGGTTGGATACGCAGTATTTT	CASSLQPGQGLDTQYF
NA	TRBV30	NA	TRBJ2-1	TGTGCCTGGAGTGTAAGCGGGTACAATGAGCAGTTCTTC	CAWSVSGYNEQFF
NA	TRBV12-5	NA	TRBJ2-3	TGTGCTAGTGGCAAGACTAGTGAGGAACTGTATTTT	CASGKTSEELYF
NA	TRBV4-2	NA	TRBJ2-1	TGTGCCAGCAGCCAAGAAAGGGGCGGGGACTGGGATGAGCAGTTCTTC	CASSQERGGDWDEQFF
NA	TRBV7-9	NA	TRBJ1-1	TGTGCCAGCAGCTTAGGAACTTGGAACACTGAAGCTTTCTTT	CASSLGTWNTEAFF
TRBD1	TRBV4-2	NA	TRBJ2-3	TGTGCCAGCAGCCAAGAATTAAAGGGGGCGCGAGATACGCAGTATTTT	CASSQELKGARDTQYF
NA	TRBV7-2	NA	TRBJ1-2	TGTGCCAGCAGCTTAGCGGTAACAGGGAGAAACTATGGCTACACCTTC	CASSLAVTGRNYGYTF
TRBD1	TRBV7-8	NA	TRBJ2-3	TGTGCCAGCAGCGGGACAGGGGCGAGCACAGATACGCAGTATTTT	CASSGTGASTDTQYF
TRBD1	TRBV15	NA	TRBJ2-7	TGTGCCACCAGCAGTCAGACAGGGTCCTACGAGCAGTACTTC	CATSSQTGSYEQYF
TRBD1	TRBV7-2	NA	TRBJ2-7	TGTGCCAGCAGCCGACGACAGGGCCCCTACGAGCAGTACTTC	CASSRRQGPYEQYF
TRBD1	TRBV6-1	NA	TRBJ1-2	TGTGCCAGCAGTGAAGGACAGGGTAATATATATGGCTACACCTTC	CASSEGQGNIYGYTF
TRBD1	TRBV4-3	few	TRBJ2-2	TGCGCCAGCAGCCAAGAAGACAGGGTGGTCGGGGAGCTGTTTTTT	CASSQEDRVVGELFF
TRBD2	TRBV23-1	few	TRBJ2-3	TGCGCCAGCAGTCAATCCGGGACTAGCGGATATTTT	CASSQSGTSGYF
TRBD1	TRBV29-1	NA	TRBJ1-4	TGCAGCGTAGAGGACAGGGGAACTAATGAAAAACTGTTTTTT	CSVEDRGTNEKLFF
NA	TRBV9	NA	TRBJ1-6	TGTGCCAGCAGCGTATATGAGAATTCACCCCTCCACTTT	CASSVYENSPLHF
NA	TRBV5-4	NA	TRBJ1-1	TGTGCCAGCAGCACTGACAGGCATAACAAAGCTTTCTTT	CASSTDRHNKAFF
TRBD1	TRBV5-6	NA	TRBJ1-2	TGTGCCAGCAGCCCGGACAGGGGGCTCTATGGCTACACCTTC	CASSPDRGLYGYTF
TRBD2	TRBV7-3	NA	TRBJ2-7	TGTGCCAGCAGCCCCGGCAGCGGGGCGGGGGAGCAGTACTTC	CASSPGSGAGEQYF
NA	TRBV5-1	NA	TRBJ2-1	TGCGCCAGCAGAACATTCGACTCCTACAATGAGCAGTTCTTC	CASRTFDSYNEQFF
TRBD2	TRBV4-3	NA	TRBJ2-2	TGCGCCAGCAGCCCTCAGGGAGGGATCACCGGGGAGCTGTTTTTT	CASSPQGGITGELFF
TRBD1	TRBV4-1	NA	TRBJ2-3	TGCGCCAGCAGCCATTCTCGACAGGGTCGGGGCACAGATACGCAGTATTTT	CASSHSRQGRGTDTQYF
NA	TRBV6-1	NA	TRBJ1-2	TGTGCCAGCAATTTAGGACATCCCACTGGCTACACCTTC	CASNLGHPTGYTF
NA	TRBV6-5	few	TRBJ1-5	TGTGCCAGCAGTTACTCCTTTCAGGGAGGCCAGCCCCAGCATTTT	CASSYSFQGGQPQHF
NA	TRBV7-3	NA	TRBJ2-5	TGTGCCAGCAGCCGAGCTAGCGAGGAGACCCAGTACTTC	CASSRASEETQYF
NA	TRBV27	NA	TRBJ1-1	TGTGCCAGCATTCTGCTCGGGACACCCACTGAAGCTTTCTTT	CASILLGTPTEAFF
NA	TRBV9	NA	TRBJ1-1	TGTGCCAGCAGCGTCCAGGGCCAGAACACTGAAGCTTTCTTT	CASSVQGQNTEAFF
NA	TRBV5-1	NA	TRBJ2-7	TGCGCCAGCTCGGGTCAAGGTATGAGCTACGAGCAGTACTTC	CASSGQGMSYEQYF
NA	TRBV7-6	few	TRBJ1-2	TGTGCCAGCAGCCGAGGGGCAGGGGACTATGGCTACACCTTC	CASSRGAGDYGYTF
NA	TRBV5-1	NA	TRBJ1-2	TGCGCCAGCAGCTTCACCGGTGTCGATGGCTACACCTTC	CASSFTGVDGYTF
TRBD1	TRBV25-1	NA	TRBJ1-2	TGTGCCAGCAGTGATCCCGTGGGACAGATATATGGCTACACCTTC	CASSDPVGQIYGYTF
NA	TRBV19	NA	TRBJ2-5	TGTGCCAGTAGGCGGGCTAAAGGAGAGACCCAGTACTTC	CASRRAKGETQYF
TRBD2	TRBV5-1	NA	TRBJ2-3	TGCGCCAGCAGCATCGTAGCGGGAGCAGATACGCAGTATTTT	CASSIVAGADTQYF
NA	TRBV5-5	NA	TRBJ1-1	TGTGCCAGCACCAGGCAGGACACTGAAGCTTTCTTT	CASTRQDTEAFF
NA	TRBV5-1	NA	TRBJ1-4	TGCGCCAGCAGCTTGGAGACGGGGATTAATGAAAAACTGTTTTTT	CASSLETGINEKLFF
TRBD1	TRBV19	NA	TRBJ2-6	TGTGCCAGTACCAAACAGGGGGTCTCTGGGGCCAACGTCCTGACTTTC	CASTKQGVSGANVLTF
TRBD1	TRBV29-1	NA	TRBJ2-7	TGCAGCGTGGGGACAGGGGGCTACGAGCAGTACTTC	CSVGTGGYEQYF
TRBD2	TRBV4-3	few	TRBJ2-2	TGCGCCAGCAGCCAAGCGACTAGCTTTTATCTCACCGGGGAGCTGTTTTTT	CASSQATSFYLTGELFF
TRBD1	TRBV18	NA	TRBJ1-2	TGTGCCAGCTCTCGGGACAGGGGGCTGGAAGGCTACACCTTC	CASSRDRGLEGYTF
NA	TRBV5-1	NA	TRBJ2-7	TGCGCCAGCAGCTTGGGGCCGGGACTCCAGGCCTACGAGCAGTACTTC	CASSLGPGLQAYEQYF
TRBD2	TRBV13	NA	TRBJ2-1	TGTGCCAGCAGCAGACCGGGACTAGCGACGGCCAATGAGCAGTTCTTC	CASSRPGLATANEQFF
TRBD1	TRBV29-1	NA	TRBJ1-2	TGCAGCGTTGGACAGGGATTTGGTCGTTATGGCTACACCTTC	CSVGQGFGRYGYTF
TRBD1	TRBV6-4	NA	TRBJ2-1	TGTGCCAGCAGTGATCAGGGGGCGCAGTACAATGAGCAGTTCTTC	CASSDQGAQYNEQFF